The source of this T cell receptor beta chain is a study of blood T cell repertoires in COVID-19. Overall study context: The United States, Italy and Spain provided the acute and convalescent COVID-19 samples. The cDNA or gDNA used as material had been derived from T cells, B-cell-depleted T cells, or PBMCs.

TCRdb's copy holds only in-frame clones and misses some; the assay was immunoSEQ multiplex PCR. The repertoire includes roughly 250,000 clones, approximately 90% of them detected once, and around 0.8% sits in the top ten. V shed 4 bases, J shed 6 bases, and the junction held 5 bases outside the gene matches. The CDR3 sequence is 13 residues long. CDR1 LGHDT and CDR2 YNNKEL come from the germline V gene (reference sequence). The sequencing sample was made of peripheral blood. The receptor comes from a man aged 30-40 years with acute or convalescent COVID-19. The chain recombines TRBV3-1 (or the pseudogene TRBV3-2) with TRBJ1-2, with 7 bases matching TRBD1. CDR3 DNA sequence: TGTGCCAGCAGCCTTCGACAGGGAGATGGCTACACCTTC. Amino acid sequence: CASSLRQGDGYTF.